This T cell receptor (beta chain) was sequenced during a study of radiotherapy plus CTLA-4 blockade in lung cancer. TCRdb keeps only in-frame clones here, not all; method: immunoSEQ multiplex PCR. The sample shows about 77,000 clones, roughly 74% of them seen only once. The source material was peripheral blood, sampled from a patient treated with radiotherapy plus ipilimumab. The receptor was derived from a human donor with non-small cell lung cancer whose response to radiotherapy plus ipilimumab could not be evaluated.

The CDR3 sequence: CASSIPWNTGELFF. The DNA of the CDR3 is TGTGCCAGTAGTATCCCTTGGAACACCGGGGAGCTGTTTTTT. The genes are TRBV19 and TRBJ2-2; D remains ambiguous. CDR1 is LNHDA and CDR2 is SQIVND in the germline V gene (reference sequence). V lost 3 bases, J lost 1 base, and 6 bases lay in between. CDR3 length equals 14 residues.